This T cell receptor (beta chain) was captured by sequencing in a study of blood T cell repertoires in COVID-19. In this sample, this clone turned up a few times. CDR3 length: 18 residues. V lost 1 base, J lost 1 base, and 19 bases lay in between. The germline gives CDR1 LGHDT, CDR2 YNNKEL (reference sequence). Assay: immunoSEQ multiplex PCR; the TCRdb copy retains only in-frame clones and omits some. The table records about 140,000 clones, approximately 87% of them present only once. The rearrangement uses TRBV3-1 (or the pseudogene TRBV3-2) and TRBJ2-5, with D possibly matching TRBD1 (5 bases). The receptor comes from a woman in her forties with acute or convalescent COVID-19. Material: peripheral blood. The CDR3 bases are TGTGCCAGCAGCCAAGGGCAGACATTACAGGTACTCCAAGAGACCCAGTACTTC. This translates into CASSQGQTLQVLQETQYF.